Only a few counts were recorded for the clone carrying this TCR beta chain. Its antigen is unidentified. This sample is drawn from a study of T-cell memory formation after mild COVID-19. Broader study findings: Researchers found some responding clones in pre-infection memory, a sign that cross-reactive memory joined. Most CD4+ clones that shrank were in CM and EM, while CD8+ ones turned up in EMRA.

TCRdb processed the 5' RACE reads anew with MiXCR; each CDR3 protein has one entry. The table has around 82,000 distinct CDR3 sequences, 9.5% to 15% seen once. The sequence derives from a young man who had mild COVID-19 (a few samples of this study predate the infection). Cell type and time point are not known. The sequenced sample was PBMCs or a T cell subset sorted from them (not recorded which).

The CDR3 is CAPLPPGGDTGELFF. For the CDR3, the DNA is TGTGCCCCTCTTCCGCCAGGGGGAGACACCGGGGAGCTGTTTTTT. The chain employs TRBV7-9 and TRBJ2-2, with 7 bases lining up with TRBD1. There are 15 residues in the CDR3. V trimming: 11 bases; J trimming: 3 bases; junction bases outside the gene matches: 12. The germline gives CDR1 SEHNR, CDR2 FQNEAQ (reference sequence).